Below, 4 T cell receptor beta chains from the same sample are listed, as sequenced in a study of OX40 agonist ivuxolimab in advanced cancers. Repertoires were generated with immunoSEQ multiplex PCR, while TCRdb's copy carries only in-frame clones and drops some. The sample yields 35,000 to 45,000 clones, roughly 88% seen once. Sample: CD4+ or CD8+ T cells sorted from blood, taken in a trial of the OX40 agonist ivuxolimab. The receptors here all came from an adult with an advanced solid tumor such as melanoma, head and neck, liver or kidney cancer.

J is TRBJ1-6 and V is TRBV27; 9 bases align to TRBD1. The CDR3 loop spans 14 amino acids. J gave up 9 bases and V 10 bases, and 10 bases lay outside the gene matches. CDR1 and CDR2 from the germline V gene are MNHEY and SMNVEV (reference sequence). CDR3 residues: CAIRPGTGFSPLHF. The CDR3 DNA is TGTGCCATCAGACCCGGGACAGGGTTTTCACCCCTCCACTTT.

The chain has TRBV7-9 and TRBJ2-5; weak D call: TRBD1 (6 bases). The germline CDR1 and CDR2 sequences are SEHNR and FQNEAQ (reference sequence). The V gene lost 2 bases and the J gene lost 3 bases, with 16 bases spanning the gap. CDR3 length: 16 amino acids. The CDR3 loop reads CASSLLGQHREETQYF. The CDR3 DNA reads as TGTGCCAGCAGCTTATTAGGACAGCACCGAGAAGAGACCCAGTACTTC.

The chain links TRBV6-5 to TRBJ2-3; D gene ambiguous. Trimming removed 4 bases at V and 7 bases at J, with 21 bases between. CDR3 length: 16 residues. Germline V gene lookup returns CDR1 MNHEY and CDR2 SVGAGI. The CDR3 nucleotides read TGTGCCAGCAGTTCCTCCACAACTAACCTGGGCCATACGCAGTATTTT. It is translated as CASSSSTTNLGHTQYF.

This chain connects TRBV12-5 to TRBJ2-1; 8 bases match TRBD1. The CDR3 extends over 17 amino acids. Unmatched junction bases numbered 14, after V lost 3 bases and J lost 7 bases. Germline V gives CDR1 LGHNT, CDR2 FRNRAP. The CDR3, as DNA: TGTGCTAGTGGTTTCACTACTAACCGGGACAGGATTAATGAGCAGTTCTTC. Its translation: CASGFTTNRDRINEQFF. The full variable domain, rest sourced from reference TRBV12-5 and TRBJ2-1, is DARVTQTPRHKVTEMGQEVTMRCQPILGHNTVFWYRQTMMQGLELLAYFRNRAPLDDSGMPKDRFSAEMPDATLATLKIQPSEPRDSAVYFCASGFTTNRDRINEQFFGPGTRLTVL.